This T cell receptor beta chain was obtained from a study of T-cell memory formation after mild COVID-19. Study summary: TCR clusters showed largely donor specificity.

The CDR3 is 15 residues long. V was shortened by 6 bases and J by 4 bases, with 16 bases between the two germline ends. Germline CDR1 reads MGHDK; CDR2 reads SYGVNS. Study outcomes and limitations: CD4/CD8 balance characterized clones contracting day 15 to 85, and CD4+ skew characterized later expanders. CD4+ clones that contracted lay mainly in CM and EM; CD8+ ones lay in EMRA.

5'RACE, which relied on constant-segment primers, yielded TCR alpha and TCR beta cDNA libraries carrying sample barcodes and UMIs. MiXCR was run by TCRdb on the 5' RACE reads, yielding one entry per CDR3 protein. The profile shows around 160,000 distinct CDR3 sequences, roughly 10% of them singletons. As concerns this clonotype: Its antigen is not known.

V gene TRBV25-1 combines with J gene TRBJ2-1; D not resolved. The sequence was obtained from a man between 18 and 29 years old who had mild COVID-19 (a few samples of this study predate the infection). Cell type and time point are not known. The material sequenced was PBMCs or a T cell subset sorted from them (not recorded which). This CDR3 is CASSYLGGRYNEQFF. CDR3 sequence (DNA): TGTGCCAGCAGCTACCTGGGCGGTCGTTACAATGAGCAGTTCTTC.